These T cell receptor beta chains were read from a single sample in a study of cytotoxic CD8 clonotypes in ibrutinib-treated CLL. TCRdb's copy holds only in-frame clones and misses some; the assay was immunoSEQ multiplex PCR. The sample yields 300,000 to 400,000 clones, about 64% seen once. Sequencing used PBMCs, obtained after 36 months of ibrutinib treatment. These receptor sequences come from a human donor with chronic lymphocytic leukemia. CDR3s leave out the opening cysteine and the closing phenylalanine or tryptophan.

CDR3aa | v_gene
SARQGKESPLH | TRBV29-1
ASSEALLYNSPLH | TRBV6-1
ASSLALPGLAGGEQF | TRBV7-9
ASSSRGSSTDTQY | TRBV11-3
ASSFPPLYEQY | TRBV27
ASRESGTDTQY | TRBV6-5
ASSAGLSGGYT | TRBV5-1
ASTPRLAGEQY | TRBV7-6
ASSEALPGLAGVEQY | TRBV6-1
ASSLGWGPNNEQF | TRBV5-1
ASSQDVRTSLSSYEQY | TRBV4-1
SADGQYEQY | TRBV20-1
ASSQSPGGRSARNTEAF | TRBV14
ASSQEPAGTRPVYEQF | TRBV4-3
ASSQDSGLAGGGWF | TRBV4-1
ASTSRRTSYNEQF | TRBV19
ASGAGGSYEQY | TRBV9
ASSLRGVATSVPYEQY | TRBV7-2
ASSLQGRETEAF | TRBV7-2
ASSLEGGARQQY | TRBV5-4
ASMGRGYEQY | TRBV9
ASSSRLTTNTGELF | TRBV5-1
ASSVTGDRVSPLH | TRBV9
ASSDPRARGY | TRBV2
ASRWTVQSNQPQH | TRBV4-1